This T cell receptor (beta chain) emerged from a study of T-cell reconstitution after alpha-beta-depleted transplantation in children (dated by TCRdb to the mid-2010s). Regarding the complete study: The study quantitatively tracked T-cell immune reconstitution after TCRalphabeta/CD19-depleted allogeneic hematopoietic cell transplantation in children using TCR repertoire profiling.

This clonotype was seen ten or more times. There is no known antigen for this receptor. There are no base qualities to consult, and no much larger clone falls within one base. Preparation of the library involved PCR. The data were produced on an Illumina HiSeq 2500. TCR libraries were prepared with molecular barcoding, using unique molecular identifiers to normalize TCRbeta repertoire quantification. TCRdb's own reprocessing of the public reads used fastp at Q25 and MiXCR and kept productive beta chains. Every CDR3 protein is listed once, alongside the most common genes and DNA of its rows. The sample profile shows about 610,000 distinct CDR3 sequences; 10% of them were found once. In total, the top ten clones hold 4% to 5% of the sample. The germline V gene provides CDR1 SGDLS and CDR2 YYNGEE. The V end loses 2 bases and the J end loses 4 bases, and a stretch of 19 bases separates them. Counted from cysteine to phenylalanine, this CDR3 has 17 amino acids. Only the CDR3 region is kept as DNA, spanning 51 bases read in frame from base 1.

This receptor was identified in a human donor who donated a stem cell graft to a child with acute myeloid leukemia. In this chain, TRBV9 is recombined with TRBJ2-1; no D segment can be confidently identified. The sequenced sample was PBMCs from the stem cell graft donor, obtained from the stem cell graft. The CDR3 here reads CASSVESGGSLYNEQFF. The sequenced DNA: TGTGCCAGCAGCGTCGAGAGTGGCGGTAGCCTATACAATGAGCAGTTCTTC.